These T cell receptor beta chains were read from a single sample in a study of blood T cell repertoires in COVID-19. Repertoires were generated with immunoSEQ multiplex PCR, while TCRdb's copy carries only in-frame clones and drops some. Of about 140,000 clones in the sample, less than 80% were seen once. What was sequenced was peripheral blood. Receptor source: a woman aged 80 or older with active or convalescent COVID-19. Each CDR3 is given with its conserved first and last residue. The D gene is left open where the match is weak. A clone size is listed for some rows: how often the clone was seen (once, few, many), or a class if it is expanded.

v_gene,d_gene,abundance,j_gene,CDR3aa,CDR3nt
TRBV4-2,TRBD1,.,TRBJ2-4,CASSQGTGAIQYF,TGTGCCAGCAGCCAAGGGACAGGGGCCATTCAGTACTTC
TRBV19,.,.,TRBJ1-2,CASTPRVSNYGYTF,TGTGCCAGTACCCCGCGGGTTTCTAACTATGGCTACACCTTC
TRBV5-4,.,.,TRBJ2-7,CASSSRDTIYEQYF,TGTGCCAGCAGCTCCCGGGACACCATCTACGAGCAGTACTTC
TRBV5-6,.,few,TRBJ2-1,CASSPWAPRFYNEQFF,TGTGCCAGCAGCCCATGGGCCCCCCGGTTCTACAATGAGCAGTTCTTC
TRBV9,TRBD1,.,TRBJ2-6,CASSDRTGVSGANVLTF,TGTGCCAGCAGCGACCGGACAGGGGTCAGTGGGGCCAACGTCCTGACTTTC
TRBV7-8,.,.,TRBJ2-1,CASSLAGASYNEQFF,TGTGCCAGCAGCTTGGCGGGGGCCTCCTACAATGAGCAGTTCTTC
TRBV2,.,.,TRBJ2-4,CASNRMRGAKNIQYF,TGTGCCAGCAATAGAATGAGAGGGGCCAAAAACATTCAGTACTTC
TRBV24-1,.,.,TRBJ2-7,CATSEGRNTYEQYF,TGTGCCACCAGCGAAGGCAGGAACACCTACGAGCAGTACTTC
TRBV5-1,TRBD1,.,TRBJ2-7,CASSLTGQGAVEQYF,TGCGCCAGCAGCTTGACGGGACAGGGGGCGGTCGAGCAGTACTTC
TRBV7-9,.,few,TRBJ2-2,CASNPSAGSNTGELFF,TGTGCCAGCAACCCCTCGGCAGGATCTAACACCGGGGAGCTGTTTTTT
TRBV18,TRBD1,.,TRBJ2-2,CASSQGQGNTGELFF,TGTGCCAGCTCACAGGGACAGGGGAACACCGGGGAGCTGTTTTTT
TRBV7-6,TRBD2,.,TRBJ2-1,CASSPRPLAGHINEQFF,TGTGCCAGCAGCCCTAGACCTCTAGCGGGGCATATCAATGAGCAGTTCTTC
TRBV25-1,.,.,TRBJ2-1,CASRRELSEQFF,TGTGCCAGCAGGAGGGAGTTGAGTGAGCAGTTCTTC
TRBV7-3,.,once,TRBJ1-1,CASSLQGYTEAFF,TGTGCCAGCAGCTTACAGGGTTACACTGAAGCTTTCTTT
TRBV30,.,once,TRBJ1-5,CAWSVGRGYQPQHF,TGTGCCTGGAGTGTAGGCAGGGGCTATCAGCCCCAGCATTTT
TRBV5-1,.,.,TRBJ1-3,CASSSNSEGAGNTIYF,TGCGCCAGCAGCTCCAACAGCGAGGGGGCTGGAAACACCATATATTTT
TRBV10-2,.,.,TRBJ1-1,CASSEFPTGTLPTEAFF,TGCGCCAGCAGTGAGTTCCCGACAGGAACGTTGCCTACTGAAGCTTTCTTT
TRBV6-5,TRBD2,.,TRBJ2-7,CASSYRGGGAYEQYF,TGTGCCAGCAGTTACCGTGGCGGGGGGGCCTACGAGCAGTACTTC
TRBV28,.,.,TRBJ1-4,CASSLGGATNEKLFF,TGTGCCAGCAGTTTGGGAGGTGCAACTAATGAAAAACTGTTTTTT
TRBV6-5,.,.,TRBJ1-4,CASSRGGRANEKLFF,TGTGCCAGCAGTCGGGGGGGCAGGGCGAATGAAAAACTGTTTTTT
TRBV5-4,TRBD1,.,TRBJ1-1,CAGMTGGTFTGAEAFF,TGTGCCGGTATGACAGGGGGCACTTTTACTGGCGCTGAAGCTTTCTTT
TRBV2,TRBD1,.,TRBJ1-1,CASSRGTGGTEAFF,TGTGCCAGCAGCCGTGGGACAGGGGGCACTGAAGCTTTCTTT
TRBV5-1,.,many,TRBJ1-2,CASSLGRDGYTF,TGCGCCAGCAGCTTGGGTCGGGATGGCTACACCTTC
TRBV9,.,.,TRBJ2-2,CASSVQGQSGELFF,TGTGCCAGCAGCGTACAGGGTCAGTCCGGGGAGCTGTTTTTT
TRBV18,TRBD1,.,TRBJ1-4,CASSRDRDRPNEKLFF,TGTGCCAGCTCACGGGACAGGGATCGTCCTAATGAAAAACTGTTTTTT
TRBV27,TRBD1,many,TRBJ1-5,CASSQQGLGNQPQHF,TGTGCCAGCAGTCAACAGGGGCTCGGCAATCAGCCCCAGCATTTT
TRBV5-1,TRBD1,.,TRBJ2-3,CASSPGQGFGTQYF,TGCGCCAGCAGCCCGGGACAGGGTTTCGGTACGCAGTATTTT
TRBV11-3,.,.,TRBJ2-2,CASSLEGAGTNTGELFF,TGTGCCAGCAGCTTAGAGGGGGCAGGGACGAACACCGGGGAGCTGTTTTTT
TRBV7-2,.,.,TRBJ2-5,CASSQRRKETQYF,TGTGCCAGCAGTCAAAGGAGGAAAGAGACCCAGTACTTC
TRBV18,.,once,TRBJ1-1,CASSPQGTEAFF,TGTGCCAGCTCACCGCAGGGTACTGAAGCTTTCTTT
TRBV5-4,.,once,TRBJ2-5,CASSGWGPQETQYF,TGTGCCAGCAGCGGCTGGGGGCCACAAGAGACCCAGTACTTC